A selection of T cell receptor beta chains follows, all from one sample in a study of shared clonotypes between healthy human individuals. Sequencing was performed with immunoSEQ multiplex PCR; in TCRdb, only in-frame clones are kept and a portion is missing. In the table there are about 2,200,000 clones, approximately 94% of which are singletons. Sequencing was carried out using naive CD8+ T cells from PBMCs. These receptors were taken from a man between 18 and 35 years old in good health. Some clones in this sample may be carry-over from other donors' samples. Each CDR3 is given with its conserved first and last residue. The order of the fields is V gene, D gene, J gene, clone size, CDR3 protein, CDR3 DNA. D genes are given only for firm matches. Expanded clones are given a class, and other clones once, few, many or no size at all.

TRBV5-1	.	TRBJ1-2	.	CASRLHQDYGYTF	TGCGCCAGCCGGTTACATCAGGACTATGGCTACACCTTC
TRBV11-2	.	TRBJ2-7	.	CASSFGQPYEQYF	TGTGCCAGCAGCTTTGGACAGCCATACGAGCAGTACTTC
TRBV11-2	.	TRBJ2-1	once	CASSRLPPGSNTNEQFF	TGTGCCAGCAGCCGCCTCCCCCCCGGAAGTAACACCAATGAGCAGTTCTTC
TRBV14	.	TRBJ2-7	once	CASSSTPSYEQYF	TGTGCCAGCAGCTCAACACCTTCCTACGAGCAGTACTTC
TRBV6-5	.	TRBJ2-4	.	CASMKEPKNIQYF	TGTGCCAGCATGAAGGAGCCCAAAAACATTCAGTACTTC
TRBV15	TRBD1	TRBJ1-5	.	CATSIGGQAAQPQHF	TGTGCCACCAGCATTGGGGGACAGGCCGCTCAGCCCCAGCATTTT
TRBV18	TRBD2	TRBJ2-7	.	CASSPELSGRIEQYF	TGTGCCAGCTCACCCGAGCTTAGCGGGAGGATCGAGCAGTACTTC
TRBV19	.	TRBJ1-1	once	CASSIWIMNTEAFF	TGTGCCAGTAGTATCTGGATCATGAACACTGAAGCTTTCTTT
TRBV27	.	TRBJ1-3	.	CASSPRGVSGNTIYF	TGTGCCAGCAGTCCCCGTGGAGTCTCTGGAAACACCATATATTTT
TRBV19	TRBD1	TRBJ1-1	.	CAISDRVGTEAFF	TGTGCCATCTCAGACAGGGTAGGCACTGAAGCTTTCTTT
TRBV5-6	.	TRBJ1-5	.	CASNGPNQPQHF	TGTGCCAGCAACGGACCTAATCAGCCCCAGCATTTT
TRBV27	.	TRBJ1-1	.	CASSFDRVNTEAFF	TGTGCCAGCAGTTTCGACCGTGTGAACACTGAAGCTTTCTTT
TRBV25-1	TRBD1	TRBJ1-6	.	CASGWTGNSPLHF	TGTGCCAGCGGGTGGACAGGCAATTCACCCCTCCACTTT
TRBV7-9	.	TRBJ1-2	.	CASSQQGNYGYTF	TGTGCCAGCAGTCAGCAGGGGAACTATGGCTACACCTTC
TRBV7-3	.	TRBJ1-1	few	CASSFEPNTEAFF	TGTGCCAGCAGCTTTGAACCTAACACTGAAGCTTTCTTT
TRBV7-9	.	TRBJ2-7	.	CASSSDSESYEQYF	TGTGCCAGCAGTTCAGACAGCGAGTCCTACGAGCAGTACTTC
TRBV27	.	TRBJ2-7	.	CASSLFRGNPSYEQYF	TGTGCCAGCAGTTTATTTCGCGGGAACCCTTCCTACGAGCAGTACTTC
TRBV9	TRBD2	TRBJ2-7	once	CASSPLGGSPSYEQYF	TGTGCCAGCAGCCCTTTGGGCGGGAGCCCCTCCTACGAGCAGTACTTC
TRBV5-6	.	TRBJ1-2	once	CASSFVGSAGYGYTF	TGTGCCAGCAGTTTTGTGGGCAGCGCGGGCTATGGCTACACCTTC
TRBV11-3	TRBD2	TRBJ2-3	.	CASSRTSGVIDTQYF	TGTGCCAGCAGCCGCACTAGCGGGGTGATAGATACGCAGTATTTT
TRBV29-1	.	TRBJ1-2	.	CSVEDDYNYGYTF	TGCAGCGTTGAAGATGATTATAACTATGGCTACACCTTC
TRBV19	.	TRBJ1-4	.	CASSQGWNEKLFF	TGTGCCAGTAGTCAAGGGTGGAATGAAAAACTGTTTTTT
TRBV4-3	TRBD1	TRBJ2-7	few	CASSQDGTGGISTSYEQYF	TGCGCCAGCAGCCAAGATGGGACAGGGGGTATTAGTACCTCCTACGAGCAGTACTTC
TRBV10-1	.	TRBJ2-3	.	CASSEPGTDTQYF	TGCGCCAGCAGTGAACCTGGCACAGATACGCAGTATTTT
TRBV27	.	TRBJ1-5	.	CASIPPSPEGNQPQHF	TGTGCCAGCATCCCCCCCAGCCCGGAGGGCAATCAGCCCCAGCATTTT
TRBV11-2	.	TRBJ2-7	.	CASSLMREHYEQYF	TGTGCCAGCAGCTTAATGCGGGAACATTACGAGCAGTACTTC